These 25 T cell receptor beta chains came from one sample sequenced in a study of T cells after yellow fever vaccination. TCRdb redid the calling of the 5' RACE reads with MiXCR, one entry per CDR3 protein. The data contain around 340,000 distinct CDR3 sequences, about 9.5% of them singletons. The sample here was PBMCs, taken on the day of the first yellow fever vaccination. These receptors were collected from a man between 18 and 29 years old who received the YFV17D yellow fever vaccine.

In this sample, this clonotype turned up a few times. This chain uses TRBV3-1 with TRBJ2-7; 9 bases align to TRBD2. V shed 0 bases and J 3 bases; nucleotides not matched to a gene: 6. The CDR3 extends over 16 amino acids. Germline-derived CDR1 and CDR2 are LGHDT and YNNKEL (reference sequence). The CDR3 region is CASSQDLPSGVYEQYV. The CDR3 coding sequence is TGTGCCAGCAGCCAAGATTTGCCTAGCGGGGTCTACGAGCAGTACGTC.

DNA of the CDR3: TGTGCCACCAGTGACCGGACAGGGGTAGGTCAGCCCCAGCATTTT. Protein: CATSDRTGVGQPQHF. V is TRBV24-1 and J is TRBJ1-5; 9 bases line up with TRBD1. The J segment lost 6 bases and the V segment lost 4 bases, leaving 6 bases of the junction unmatched. There are 15 residues in the CDR3. Germline CDR1 is KGHDR and CDR2 is SFDVKD.

The gene calls are TRBV27 and TRBJ2-3, with D uncertain. Trimming pared 6 bases from V and 0 bases from J, leaving 10 bases between. This CDR3 spans 14 amino acids. CDR1 is MNHEY, CDR2 SMNVEV, per germline (reference sequence). CDR3 DNA sequence: TGTGCCAGCAGGGATACTATTAGCACAGATACGCAGTATTTT. Residues: CASRDTISTDTQYF.

This clonotype was recorded a few times. The chain carries TRBV6-1 and TRBJ2-1; 11 bases map to TRBD1. The CDR3 runs 13 residues. CDR1 MNHNS and CDR2 SASEGT come from the germline V gene. The J segment lost 15 bases and the V segment lost 8 bases, leaving 12 bases of the junction unmatched. The CDR3 nucleotides are TGTGCCAGCCTCCCGGGACAGGGGGATTCTCGGTTCTTC. It specifies CASLPGQGDSRFF.

There are a few counts of this clonotype. CDR3 nucleotide sequence: TGTGCCAGCAGTCCGGGCACCTGGGGGGCGTTCTCTGGCTACACCTTC. It encodes CASSPGTWGAFSGYTF. V and J are TRBV27 and TRBJ1-2; D may be TRBD1 (6 bases). Germline V CDR1 and CDR2: MNHEY, SMNVEV (reference sequence). Between the trimmed V and J ends, which lost 5 bases and 7 bases, there was a span of 23 bases. CDR3 length: 16 residues.

This clonotype was recorded at least ten times. The chain joins TRBV5-5 to TRBJ2-7, with TRBD1 as a possible D gene (6 bases). CDR1 and CDR2 (germline): SGHKS, YYEKEE (reference sequence). With 4 bases removed from V and 0 bases from J, the gap between germline ends came to 14 bases. The CDR3 totals 15 residues. In DNA, the CDR3 is TGTGCCAGCAGCCAACAAGGACAGTACTCCTACGAGCAGTACTTC. Translating it yields CASSQQGQYSYEQYF. The complete variable domain, with remaining parts taken from reference TRBV5-5 and TRBJ2-7, reads DAGVTQSPTHLIKTRGQQVTLRCSPISGHKSVSWYQQVLGQGPQFIFQYYEKEERGRGNFPDRFSARQFPNYSSELNVNALLLGDSALYLCASSQQGQYSYEQYFGPGTRLTVT.

This clonotype was recorded many times. The chain employs TRBV6-2 or TRBV6-3 and TRBJ2-7; D ambiguous. The germline V and J ends were trimmed by 1 base and 3 bases, with 10 bases remaining between them. Germline V gene data show CDR1 as MNHEY and CDR2 as SVGEGT. The length of the CDR3 is 14 residues. The CDR3 is CASSYLTGSYEQYF. The CDR3, as DNA: TGTGCCAGCAGTTACTTAACTGGCAGCTACGAGCAGTACTTC.

This clonotype was observed a handful of times. The rearrangement joins TRBV21-1 to TRBJ1-1. TRBV21-1 corresponds to a pseudogene. The CDR3 is made up of 12 amino acids. DNA of the CDR3: TGTGCCAGCAGCAGAGAAGGGAGTGAAGCTTTCTTT. The encoded protein is CASSREGSEAFF.

This clonotype was counted at least ten times. The genes are TRBV20-1 and TRBJ2-1; D uncertain. Trimming removed 4 bases from V and 6 bases from J, with 13 bases in between. Germline V CDR1 and CDR2: DFQATT, SNEGSKA (reference sequence). This CDR3 contains 13 residues. CDR3: CSAKGSYGNEQFF. Written as DNA, the CDR3 is TGCAGTGCTAAGGGATCGTATGGCAATGAGCAGTTCTTC.

This clonotype has more than one count but fewer than ten. The chain carries TRBV4-3 and TRBJ2-1; 8 bases agree with TRBD2. There are 15 residues in the CDR3. Germline lookup yields CDR1 LGHNA and CDR2 YSLEER. Unmatched junction bases numbered 9, after V lost 4 bases and J lost 7 bases. The CDR3 coding sequence is TGCGCCAGCAGCCTGCGGGGCGGGGGGCTTAATGAGCAGTTCTTC. This sequence encodes CASSLRGGGLNEQFF.

This chain joins TRBV18 and TRBJ2-5; unclear D gene. Germline V gene data show CDR1 as KGHSH and CDR2 as LQKENI. V dropped 5 bases and J dropped 2 bases, with 12 bases sitting between them. The CDR3 loop spans 14 amino acids. This chain's CDR3 is CASSSTKKQETQYF. DNA for the CDR3: TGTGCCAGCTCATCGACCAAGAAGCAAGAGACCCAGTACTTC.

The sample holds many counts of this clonotype. The rearrangement joins TRBV12-3 or TRBV12-4 to TRBJ2-7, with D perhaps TRBD1 (6 bases). This CDR3 is built from 13 residues. The CDR3: CASTQGSSRNGQV. CDR3 bases: TGTGCCAGCACCCAAGGGTCTAGTAGGAACGGACAGGTC.

Ten or more counts support this clonotype. The rearrangement joins TRBV4-2 to TRBJ2-1; a weak D match, TRBD2 (7 bases). V was clipped by 1 base and J by 8 bases, with 15 bases between them. This CDR3 has 15 residues. The germline gives CDR1 LGHNA, CDR2 YNFKEQ. CDR3 loop: CASSQARGGAYEQFF. The CDR3, as DNA: TGTGCCAGCAGCCAAGCCCGTGGGGGGGCCTATGAGCAGTTCTTC.

The table lists this clonotype with a count of one. The rearrangement links TRBV5-1 to TRBJ2-5; either TRBD1 or TRBD2 may fit D (6 bases each). Deletions cut 2 bases from V and 1 base from J, with 15 bases between. This CDR3 is 16 amino acids long. Looked up from germline, CDR1 is SGHRS and CDR2 is YFSETQ. CDR3 region: CASSFGLSGAQETQYF. CDR3 nucleotide sequence: TGCGCCAGCAGCTTCGGCTTATCGGGGGCCCAAGAGACCCAGTACTTC.

This clonotype was detected a few times. The chain links TRBV7-9 to TRBJ2-7, with 8 bases identical to TRBD2. The CDR3 covers 14 residues. Germline V gene lookup returns CDR1 SEHNR and CDR2 FQNEAQ (reference sequence). V was pared by 6 bases and J by 5 bases, with 9 bases of the junction left unmatched. CDR3 region: CASRREGVVDEQYF. The CDR3 DNA reads TGTGCCAGCAGACGGGAGGGAGTGGTTGACGAGCAGTACTTC.

V gene TRBV10-3 combines with J gene TRBJ1-2, with 9 bases fitting TRBD1. The germline V gene has CDR1 ENHRY and CDR2 SYGVKD. This CDR3 region has 18 residues. V lost 6 bases and J lost 6; bases outside the gene matches: 20. The CDR3 DNA reads as TGTGCCATCAGCCCGAGCAACAGGGGGCGCGGGTCGAGCCATGGCTACACCTTC. It encodes CAISPSNRGRGSSHGYTF.

There are a few counts of this clonotype. The chain has TRBV4-1 and TRBJ2-7, with D possibly being TRBD1 (5 bases). This CDR3 has 16 amino acids. V shed 1 base and J shed 6 bases, with 19 bases lying between them. Germline-derived CDR1 and CDR2 are MGHRA and YSYEKL. In DNA form, the CDR3 reads TGCGCCAGCAGCCAAGGGTCGGCAGGGCGTTTCGCCGAGCAGTACTTC. This translates into CASSQGSAGRFAEQYF.

This clonotype came up a few times. V and J are TRBV15 and TRBJ2-1; D not certain. V gave up 1 base and J gave up 3 bases, with 4 bases separating them. The length of the CDR3 is 13 residues. Germline CDR1 reads LNHNV; CDR2 reads YYDKDF (reference sequence). CDR3: CATSRAGYNEQFF. CDR3 sequence (DNA): TGTGCCACCAGCAGAGCTGGCTACAATGAGCAGTTCTTC.

Remarks on this clonotype: Given a much more abundant clone one base away, this may be a read error. The chain has TRBV7-9 and TRBJ1-4; 10 positions agree with TRBD1. The CDR3 length is 15 residues. Germline V gene lookup returns CDR1 SEHNR and CDR2 FQNEAQ (reference sequence). The CDR3 coding sequence is TGTGCCAGCAGCGTAAGGACAGGGGGAGGCGAAAAACTGTCTTTT. Its translation is CASSVRTGGGEKLSF. Full variable domain (rest looked up from reference TRBV7-9 and TRBJ1-4): DTGVSQNPRHKITKRGQNVTFRCDPISEHNRLYWYRQTLGQGPEFLTYFQNEAQLEKSRLLSDRFSAERPKGSFSTLEIQRTEQGDSAMYLCASSVRTGGGEKLSFGSGTQLSVL.

The chain has TRBV4-2 and TRBJ1-3, with D possibly TRBD1 on 6 matching bases. The germline V gene has CDR1 LGHNA and CDR2 YNFKEQ. This CDR3 has 15 amino acids. The germline V and J ends were trimmed by 2 bases and 3 bases, with 11 bases remaining between them. The CDR3 reads CASSQQGPYGNTIYF. The CDR3 DNA follows: TGTGCCAGCAGCCAACAGGGGCCCTATGGAAACACCATATATTTT.

This clonotype was seen only a few times. CDR3 DNA sequence: TGTGCCAGCCCTAGGACAGGGAAAGAGACCCAGTACTTC. It yields the protein CASPRTGKETQYF. The chain employs TRBV9 and TRBJ2-5, with 8 bases matching TRBD1. With V trimmed by 7 bases and J by 3 bases, 5 bases remained unmatched. This CDR3 spans 13 amino acids. Germline-derived CDR1 and CDR2 are SGDLS and YYNGEE.

The sample holds many counts of this clonotype. The chain employs TRBV20-1 and TRBJ2-3; no clear D gene. The length of the CDR3 is 11 residues. Germline CDR1 and CDR2: DFQATT and SNEGSKA (reference sequence). V was shortened by 8 bases and J by 4 bases, with 10 bases between the two germline ends. CDR3 sequence: CSPPQADTQYF. In DNA form, the CDR3 reads TGCAGTCCGCCCCAGGCAGATACGCAGTATTTT.

As concerns this clonotype: A much larger clone differs from this one at a single base, so this may be a read error. The gene calls are TRBV12-3 or TRBV12-4 and TRBJ1-2; 11 positions match TRBD1. The CDR3 is 15 amino acids. The CDR3 DNA reads TGTGCCAGCTGTTTACGGGACAGGGGGACTTATGGCTACACCTTC. Its translation: CASCLRDRGTYGYTF.

The genes are TRBV20-1 and TRBJ1-1; a weak D match, TRBD1 (5 bases). V was cut by 6 bases and J by 11 bases, with 28 bases left in between. The V gene's germline CDR1 is DFQATT and CDR2 SNEGSKA (reference sequence). This CDR3 region has 15 residues. The CDR3 here is CSAGGTPGRPTVAFF. As DNA, the CDR3 is TGCAGTGCCGGGGGGACTCCCGGGAGACCTACTGTGGCTTTCTTT.

In this sample, this clonotype turned up a few times. V usage is TRBV4-1 and J usage is TRBJ2-3, with 8 bases lining up with TRBD1. Unmatched junction bases numbered 8, after V lost 4 bases and J lost 5 bases. This CDR3 region has 15 residues. From germline, CDR1 is MGHRA and CDR2 YSYEKL. In DNA form, the CDR3 reads TGCGCCAGCAGCCGACGACAGGGGAACGGAGATACGCAGTATTTT. Residues: CASSRRQGNGDTQYF.